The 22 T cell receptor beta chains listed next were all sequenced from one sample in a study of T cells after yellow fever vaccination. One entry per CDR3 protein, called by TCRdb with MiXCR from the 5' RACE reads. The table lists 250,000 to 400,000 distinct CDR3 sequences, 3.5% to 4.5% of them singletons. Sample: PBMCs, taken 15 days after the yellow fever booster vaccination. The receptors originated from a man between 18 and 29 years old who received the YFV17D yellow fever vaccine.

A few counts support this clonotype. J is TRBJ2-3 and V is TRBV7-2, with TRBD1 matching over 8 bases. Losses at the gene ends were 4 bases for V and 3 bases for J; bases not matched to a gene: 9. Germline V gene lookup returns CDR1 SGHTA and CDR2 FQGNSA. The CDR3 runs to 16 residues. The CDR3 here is CASSSPRQGRTDTQYF. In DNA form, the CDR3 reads TGTGCCAGCAGCTCCCCGAGACAGGGGAGGACAGATACGCAGTATTTT.

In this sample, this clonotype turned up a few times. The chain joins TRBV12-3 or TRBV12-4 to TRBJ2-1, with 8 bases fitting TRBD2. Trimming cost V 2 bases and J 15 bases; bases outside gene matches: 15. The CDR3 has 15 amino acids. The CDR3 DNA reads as TGTGCCAGCAGTTTAACTAGCGGAGTATACAATGACCTGTTCTTC. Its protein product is CASSLTSGVYNDLFF.

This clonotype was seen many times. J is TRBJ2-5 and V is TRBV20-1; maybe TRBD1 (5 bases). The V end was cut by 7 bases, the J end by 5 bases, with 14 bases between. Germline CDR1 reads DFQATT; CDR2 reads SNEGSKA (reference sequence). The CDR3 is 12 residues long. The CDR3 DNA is TGCAGTGGAAGGGGTGGGGTCGAGACCCAGTACTTC. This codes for CSGRGGVETQYF.

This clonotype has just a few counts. This chain's CDR3 is CASRIGTGGPREQFF. The CDR3 DNA is TGTGCCAGCAGGATCGGAACGGGGGGGCCTCGTGAGCAGTTCTTC. The chain couples TRBV4-2 to TRBJ2-1; 8 bases fit TRBD2. J was trimmed by 9 bases and V by 6 bases; bases with no gene match: 13. Germline V gene data show CDR1 as LGHNA and CDR2 as YNFKEQ. The CDR3 runs 15 residues.

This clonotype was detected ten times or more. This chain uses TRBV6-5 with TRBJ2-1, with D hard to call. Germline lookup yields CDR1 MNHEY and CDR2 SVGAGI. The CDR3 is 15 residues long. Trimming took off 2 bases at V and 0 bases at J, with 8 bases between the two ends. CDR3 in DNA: TGTGCCAGCAGTTACCGGGTTAGCTCCTACAATGAGCAGTTCTTC. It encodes CASSYRVSSYNEQFF.

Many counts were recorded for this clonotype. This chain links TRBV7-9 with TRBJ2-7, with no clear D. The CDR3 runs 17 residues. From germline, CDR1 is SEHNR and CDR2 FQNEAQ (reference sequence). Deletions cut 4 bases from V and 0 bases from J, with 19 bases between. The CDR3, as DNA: TGTGCCAGCAGCTCACCTCTGACTCAGCAAAGCTCCTACGAGCAGTACTTC. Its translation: CASSSPLTQQSSYEQYF.

The DNA of the CDR3 is TGTGCCAGCAGCTTGGTGTTAGGAGCTAACTATGGCTACACCTTC. The encoded protein is CASSLVLGANYGYTF. The chain employs TRBV5-4 and TRBJ1-2; D is unclear. The germline V gene encodes CDR1 SGHNT and CDR2 YYREEE (reference sequence). This CDR3 region has 15 residues. The V end lost 0 bases, the J end lost 0 bases, and 9 bases lay between the germline ends.

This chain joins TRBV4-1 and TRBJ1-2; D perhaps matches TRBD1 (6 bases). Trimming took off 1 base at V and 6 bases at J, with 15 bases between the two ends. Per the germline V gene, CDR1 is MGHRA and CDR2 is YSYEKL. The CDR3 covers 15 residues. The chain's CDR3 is CASSQVGRTADGYTF. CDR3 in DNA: TGCGCCAGCAGCCAAGTCGGGAGGACAGCAGATGGCTACACCTTC.

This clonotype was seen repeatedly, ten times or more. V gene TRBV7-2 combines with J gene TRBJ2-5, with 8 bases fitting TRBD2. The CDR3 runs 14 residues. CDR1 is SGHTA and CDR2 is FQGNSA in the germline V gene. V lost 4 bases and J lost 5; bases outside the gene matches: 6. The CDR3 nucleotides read TGTGCCAGCAGCTCGCTTACGGGGGGGGAGACCCAGTACTTC. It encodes CASSSLTGGETQYF.

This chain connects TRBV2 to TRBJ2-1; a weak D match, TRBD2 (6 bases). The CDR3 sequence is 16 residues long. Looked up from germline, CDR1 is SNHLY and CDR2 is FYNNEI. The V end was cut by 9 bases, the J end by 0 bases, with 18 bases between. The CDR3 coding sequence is TGTGCCAGTTATGGGTCGCACGGGGGCTCCTACAATGAGCAGTTCTTC. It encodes CASYGSHGGSYNEQFF.

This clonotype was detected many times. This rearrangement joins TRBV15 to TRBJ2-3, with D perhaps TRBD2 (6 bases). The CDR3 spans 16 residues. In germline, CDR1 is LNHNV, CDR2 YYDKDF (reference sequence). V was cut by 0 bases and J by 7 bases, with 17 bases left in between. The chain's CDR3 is CATSRDRELARNTQYF. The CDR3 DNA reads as TGTGCCACCAGCAGAGATCGAGAACTAGCTAGGAATACGCAGTATTTT.

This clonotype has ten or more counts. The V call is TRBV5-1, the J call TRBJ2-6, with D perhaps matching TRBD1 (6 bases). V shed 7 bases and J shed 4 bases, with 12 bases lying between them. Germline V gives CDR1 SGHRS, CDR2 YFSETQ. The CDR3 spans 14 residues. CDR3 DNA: TGCGCCAGCCGACAGGCCGGCGGGGCCAACGTCCTGACTTTC. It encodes CASRQAGGANVLTF.

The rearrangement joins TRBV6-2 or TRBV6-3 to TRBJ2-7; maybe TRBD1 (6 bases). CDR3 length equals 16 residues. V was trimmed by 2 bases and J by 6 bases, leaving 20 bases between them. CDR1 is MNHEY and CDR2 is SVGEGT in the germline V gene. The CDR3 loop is CASSYGPLPGEREQYF. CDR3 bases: TGTGCCAGCAGTTACGGCCCCTTACCAGGGGAGCGCGAGCAGTACTTC.

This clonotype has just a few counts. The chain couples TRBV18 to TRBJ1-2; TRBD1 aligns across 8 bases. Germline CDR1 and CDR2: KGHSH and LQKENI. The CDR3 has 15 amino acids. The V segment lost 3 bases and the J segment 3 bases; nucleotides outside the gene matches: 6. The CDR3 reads CASSPETGAYYGYTF. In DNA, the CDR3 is TGTGCCAGCTCACCGGAGACAGGGGCGTACTATGGCTACACCTTC.

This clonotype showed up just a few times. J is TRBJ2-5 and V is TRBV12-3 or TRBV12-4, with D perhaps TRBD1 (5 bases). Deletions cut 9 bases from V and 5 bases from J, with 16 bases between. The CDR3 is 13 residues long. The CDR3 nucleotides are TGTGCCAGTCTGGCAGGGAATGTGGAGACCCAGTACTTC. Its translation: CASLAGNVETQYF.

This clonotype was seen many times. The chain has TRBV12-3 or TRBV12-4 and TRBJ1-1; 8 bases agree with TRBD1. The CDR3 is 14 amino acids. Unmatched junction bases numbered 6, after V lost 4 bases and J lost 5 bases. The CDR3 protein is CASSSQGAGTEAFF. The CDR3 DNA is TGTGCCAGCAGTTCGCAGGGGGCGGGTACTGAAGCTTTCTTT.

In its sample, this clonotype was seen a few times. CDR3 coding DNA: TGTGCCAGCAGTTACTCGATACAGATGGGCTACACCTTC. Translating it yields CASSYSIQMGYTF. The chain recombines TRBV6-5 with TRBJ1-2, with no clear D. This CDR3 has 13 residues. V lost 0 bases to trimming and J lost 8 bases, with 10 bases between them. Germline assignment: CDR1 MNHEY and CDR2 SVGAGI.

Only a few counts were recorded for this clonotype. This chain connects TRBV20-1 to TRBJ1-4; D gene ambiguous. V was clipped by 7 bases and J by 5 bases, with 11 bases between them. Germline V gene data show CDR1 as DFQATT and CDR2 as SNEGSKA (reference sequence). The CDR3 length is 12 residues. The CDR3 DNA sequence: TGCAGTGTTAGTCAGGTGAATGAAAAACTGTTTTTT. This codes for CSVSQVNEKLFF.

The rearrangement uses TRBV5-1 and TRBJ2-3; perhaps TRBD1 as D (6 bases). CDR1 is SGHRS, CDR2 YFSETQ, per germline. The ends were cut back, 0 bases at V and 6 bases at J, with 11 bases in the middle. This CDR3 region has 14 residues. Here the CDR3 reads CASSLGGLDDTQYF. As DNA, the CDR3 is TGCGCCAGCAGCTTGGGGGGGCTTGACGATACGCAGTATTTT.

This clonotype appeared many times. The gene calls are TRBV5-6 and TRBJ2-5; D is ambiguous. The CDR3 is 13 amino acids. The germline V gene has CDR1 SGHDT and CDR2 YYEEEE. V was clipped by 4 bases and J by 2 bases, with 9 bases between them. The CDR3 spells CASSIGLQETQYF. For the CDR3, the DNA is TGTGCCAGCAGCATCGGTTTGCAAGAGACCCAGTACTTC.

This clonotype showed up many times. CDR3 residues: CASLGEGANYGYTF. The CDR3, as DNA: TGTGCCAGCTTGGGGGAGGGCGCTAACTATGGCTACACCTTC. The V call is TRBV12-3 or TRBV12-4, the J call TRBJ1-2, with a weak D call TRBD1 (5 bases). The CDR3 extends over 14 amino acids. Trimming pared 8 bases from V and 0 bases from J, leaving 13 bases between.

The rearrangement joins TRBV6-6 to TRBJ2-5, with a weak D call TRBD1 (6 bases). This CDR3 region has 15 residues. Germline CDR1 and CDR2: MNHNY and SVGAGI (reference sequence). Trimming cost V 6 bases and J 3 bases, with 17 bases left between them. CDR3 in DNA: TGTGCCAGCAGCTGGACAGCCCGAGGGAAAGAGACCCAGTACTTC. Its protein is CASSWTARGKETQYF.